The rows below give T cell receptor beta chains drawn from one sample of a study of T cell changes during pregnancy in multiple sclerosis. This table comes from immunoSEQ multiplex PCR, and its TCRdb copy is limited to in-frame clones, with some not included. The table lists roughly 71,000 clones, approximately 90% of them singletons. Sequences were derived from peripheral blood, sampled in the first trimester of pregnancy. These receptors were collected from a female donor in good health, enrolled as a control in a pregnancy study. Both conserved end residues are part of each CDR3. Each record gives: V gene, clone size, J gene, D gene, CDR3 protein, CDR3 DNA. D genes are given only for firm matches. Not every row has a clone size; where given, it reads once, few, many or a size class.

V: TRBV13
size: NA
J: TRBJ2-3
D: TRBD2
CDR3: CASSLRLAGRTDTQYF
DNA: TGTGCCAGCAGCCTCCGGCTAGCGGGTCGCACAGATACGCAGTATTTT

V: TRBV19
size: once
J: TRBJ1-1
D: NA
CDR3: CASSRQSLGGTEAFF
DNA: TGTGCCAGTAGTAGACAGTCCCTCGGGGGCACTGAAGCTTTCTTT

V: TRBV7-9
size: once
J: TRBJ1-1
D: NA
CDR3: CASSSRGGGVNTEAFF
DNA: TGTGCCAGCAGCTCCCGAGGAGGAGGGGTAAACACTGAAGCTTTCTTT

V: TRBV18
size: NA
J: TRBJ2-2
D: NA
CDR3: CASSLWSGTGELFF
DNA: TGTGCCAGCTCACTTTGGTCGGGCACCGGGGAGCTGTTTTTT

V: TRBV11-2
size: NA
J: TRBJ1-5
D: TRBD1
CDR3: CASSLSDRGFGNQPQHF
DNA: TGTGCCAGCAGCTTATCCGACAGGGGGTTTGGCAATCAGCCCCAGCATTTT

V: TRBV10-3
size: NA
J: TRBJ2-2
D: NA
CDR3: CAISESQRITIGELFF
DNA: TGTGCCATCAGTGAGTCGCAGCGAATAACGATAGGGGAGCTGTTTTTT

V: TRBV6-5
size: once
J: TRBJ1-5
D: NA
CDR3: CASSSRDQPQHF
DNA: TGTGCCAGCAGTTCGAGGGATCAGCCCCAGCATTTT

V: TRBV27
size: NA
J: TRBJ2-2
D: TRBD2
CDR3: CASTPDRRETGELFF
DNA: TGTGCCAGCACCCCGGATCGGCGGGAGACCGGGGAGCTGTTTTTT

V: TRBV7-6
size: NA
J: TRBJ1-4
D: TRBD1
CDR3: CASSAWTGRSNEKLFF
DNA: TGTGCCAGCAGCGCCTGGACAGGGAGGTCTAATGAAAAACTGTTTTTT

V: TRBV7-9
size: NA
J: TRBJ2-3
D: TRBD2
CDR3: CASSLLGGRGTDTQYF
DNA: TGTGCCAGCAGCTTATTAGGCGGGAGAGGCACAGATACGCAGTATTTT

V: TRBV5-1
size: NA
J: TRBJ1-1
D: NA
CDR3: CASSLASRNGAFF
DNA: TGCGCCAGCAGCCTGGCGAGCCGGAACGGGGCTTTCTTT

V: TRBV19
size: NA
J: TRBJ2-2
D: TRBD2
CDR3: CASSRLAGGGTGELFF
DNA: TGTGCCAGTAGCAGACTAGCGGGAGGGGGCACCGGGGAGCTGTTTTTT

V: TRBV2
size: NA
J: TRBJ2-1
D: TRBD2
CDR3: CASVGTSGRNGEQFF
DNA: TGTGCCAGCGTCGGGACTAGCGGGAGGAATGGTGAGCAGTTCTTC

V: TRBV28
size: NA
J: TRBJ2-7
D: TRBD2
CDR3: CASSLWEGPYEQYF
DNA: TGTGCCAGCAGTTTGTGGGAGGGCCCCTACGAGCAGTACTTC

V: TRBV7-4
size: NA
J: TRBJ2-5
D: NA
CDR3: CASSFSPNETQYF
DNA: TGTGCCAGCAGCTTTAGTCCCAACGAGACCCAGTACTTC

V: TRBV11-1
size: NA
J: TRBJ2-7
D: NA
CDR3: CASSPTGLLAYEQYF
DNA: TGTGCCAGCAGCCCGACCGGACTCCTAGCCTACGAGCAGTACTTC

V: TRBV4-1
size: NA
J: TRBJ2-1
D: NA
CDR3: CASSRTTRRSYNEQFF
DNA: TGCGCCAGCAGCCGAACTACTAGACGGTCCTACAATGAGCAGTTCTTC

V: TRBV2
size: NA
J: TRBJ2-5
D: NA
CDR3: CASSESRVSETQYF
DNA: TGTGCCAGCAGTGAATCCAGGGTATCGGAGACCCAGTACTTC

V: TRBV2
size: NA
J: TRBJ2-1
D: TRBD2
CDR3: CASSEVETSGRSFYNEQFF
DNA: TGTGCCAGCAGTGAAGTTGAGACTAGCGGGAGGAGTTTCTACAATGAGCAGTTCTTC

V: TRBV30
size: NA
J: TRBJ1-5
D: TRBD1
CDR3: CAWSAQGNQPQHF
DNA: TGTGCCTGGAGTGCACAGGGGAATCAGCCCCAGCATTTT

V: TRBV19
size: NA
J: TRBJ1-1
D: NA
CDR3: CASSIARVNTEAFF
DNA: TGTGCCAGTAGTATAGCCCGGGTGAACACTGAAGCTTTCTTT

V: TRBV6-5
size: NA
J: TRBJ2-1
D: NA
CDR3: CASSSFRDSSYNEQFF
DNA: TGTGCCAGCAGTTCATTCCGGGACTCTTCCTACAATGAGCAGTTCTTC

V: TRBV10-3
size: NA
J: TRBJ2-3
D: NA
CDR3: CAIRRGPGTDTQYF
DNA: TGTGCCATCAGGCGGGGCCCCGGCACAGATACGCAGTATTTT

V: TRBV7-2
size: NA
J: TRBJ2-2
D: TRBD1
CDR3: CAGTGDTGELFF
DNA: TGTGCCGGGACAGGGGACACCGGGGAGCTGTTTTTT

V: TRBV27
size: NA
J: TRBJ1-1
D: NA
CDR3: CASSSRSYTEAFF
DNA: TGTGCCAGCAGTTCCCGGAGCTACACTGAAGCTTTCTTT

V: TRBV9
size: NA
J: TRBJ2-2
D: TRBD2
CDR3: CASSPTSGRGELFF
DNA: TGTGCCAGCAGTCCAACTAGCGGACGCGGGGAGCTGTTTTTT

V: TRBV5-6
size: NA
J: TRBJ2-7
D: NA
CDR3: CASSLRGREVDEQYF
DNA: TGTGCCAGCAGCTTGAGGGGCAGGGAGGTCGACGAGCAGTACTTC

V: TRBV28
size: NA
J: TRBJ1-4
D: NA
CDR3: CASYGSEKLFF
DNA: TGTGCCTCCTATGGGAGTGAAAAACTGTTTTTT

V: TRBV19
size: NA
J: TRBJ2-3
D: TRBD2
CDR3: CASMGLAGVGTQYF
DNA: TGTGCCAGTATGGGACTAGCGGGGGTCGGTACGCAGTATTTT

V: TRBV11-2
size: once
J: TRBJ2-1
D: NA
CDR3: CASSLGTRVEQFF
DNA: TGTGCCAGCAGCTTAGGGACCAGGGTTGAGCAGTTCTTC

V: TRBV12-5
size: NA
J: TRBJ1-5
D: TRBD1
CDR3: CASGLGQGASNQPQHF
DNA: TGTGCTAGTGGTTTGGGACAGGGGGCTAGCAATCAGCCCCAGCATTTT

V: TRBV7-9
size: NA
J: TRBJ1-2
D: NA
CDR3: CASSADSYGYTF
DNA: TGTGCCAGCAGCGCAGACAGCTATGGCTACACCTTC

V: TRBV30
size: NA
J: TRBJ2-1
D: TRBD2
CDR3: CACVLAGEQFF
DNA: TGTGCCTGTGTCCTAGCGGGAGAGCAGTTCTTC

V: TRBV7-9
size: NA
J: TRBJ1-5
D: TRBD1
CDR3: CASSLGGSGGEQPQHF
DNA: TGTGCCAGCAGCTTAGGGGGTTCAGGGGGCGAACAGCCCCAGCATTTT

V: TRBV7-7
size: NA
J: TRBJ2-5
D: TRBD2
CDR3: CASSPGLAGVTQETQYF
DNA: TGTGCCAGCAGCCCGGGACTAGCGGGAGTCACCCAAGAGACCCAGTACTTC

V: TRBV6-1
size: NA
J: TRBJ2-1
D: NA
CDR3: CASSRHRGGDEQFF
DNA: TGTGCCAGCAGCCGACACAGGGGAGGCGATGAGCAGTTCTTC

V: TRBV7-2
size: NA
J: TRBJ1-2
D: NA
CDR3: CASSKAGYYGYTF
DNA: TGTGCCAGCAGCAAGGCAGGGTACTATGGCTACACCTTC

V: TRBV4-1
size: NA
J: TRBJ1-2
D: NA
CDR3: CASSPSDSYGYTF
DNA: TGCGCCAGCAGCCCATCGGACAGCTATGGCTACACCTTC

V: TRBV6-1
size: NA
J: TRBJ2-3
D: NA
CDR3: CASLGRVVTDTQYF
DNA: TGTGCCAGTCTAGGGCGGGTCGTCACAGATACGCAGTATTTT

V: TRBV19
size: NA
J: TRBJ2-7
D: NA
CDR3: CASSLNNPYEQYF
DNA: TGTGCCAGTAGCCTTAACAACCCCTACGAGCAGTACTTC

V: TRBV27
size: NA
J: TRBJ2-7
D: TRBD2
CDR3: CASRLAGISYEQYF
DNA: TGTGCCAGCAGACTAGCGGGGATTTCCTACGAGCAGTACTTC

V: TRBV5-1
size: NA
J: TRBJ2-7
D: NA
CDR3: CASSYGGSYEQYF
DNA: TGCGCCAGCAGTTATGGGGGGTCCTACGAGCAGTACTTC

V: TRBV5-1
size: NA
J: TRBJ2-5
D: TRBD2
CDR3: CASSPGTSGFETQYF
DNA: TGCGCCAGCAGCCCCGGGACTAGCGGGTTCGAGACCCAGTACTTC

V: TRBV2
size: NA
J: TRBJ2-2
D: NA
CDR3: CASKTANTGELFF
DNA: TGTGCCAGCAAAACAGCAAACACCGGGGAGCTGTTTTTT

V: TRBV6-6
size: NA
J: TRBJ2-2
D: NA
CDR3: CASSYSMEGGELFF
DNA: TGTGCCAGCAGTTACTCGATGGAGGGCGGGGAGCTGTTTTTT

V: TRBV25-1
size: NA
J: TRBJ2-6
D: NA
CDR3: CASSESGVGGANVLTF
DNA: TGTGCCAGCAGTGAATCCGGGGTTGGTGGGGCCAACGTCCTGACTTTC

V: TRBV19
size: NA
J: TRBJ2-7
D: NA
CDR3: CASSTLLHSYEQYF
DNA: TGTGCCAGTAGTACCCTTTTACACTCCTACGAGCAGTACTTC

V: TRBV5-6
size: once
J: TRBJ1-1
D: TRBD1
CDR3: CASSGGDRPNTEAFF
DNA: TGTGCCAGCAGCGGAGGGGACAGACCGAACACTGAAGCTTTCTTT

V: TRBV4-1
size: NA
J: TRBJ2-2
D: NA
CDR3: CASSQESTAGMIAGELFF
DNA: TGCGCCAGCAGCCAAGAAAGTACGGCAGGGATGATCGCCGGGGAGCTGTTTTTT

V: TRBV5-5
size: once
J: TRBJ2-4
D: TRBD2
CDR3: CASSLGWGGWNIQYF
DNA: TGTGCCAGCAGCTTGGGTTGGGGAGGGTGGAACATTCAGTACTTC

V: TRBV15
size: NA
J: TRBJ1-4
D: NA
CDR3: CATSRDRGKGNEKLFF
DNA: TGTGCCACCAGCAGAGATAGGGGGAAGGGGAATGAAAAACTGTTTTTT

V: TRBV28
size: NA
J: TRBJ1-2
D: NA
CDR3: CASSFIGGKDYTF
DNA: TGTGCCAGCAGTTTTATCGGTGGTAAAGACTACACCTTC

V: TRBV4-1
size: NA
J: TRBJ2-7
D: TRBD1
CDR3: CASSLQTGGSDEQYF
DNA: TGCGCCAGCAGCCTCCAGACAGGGGGGAGCGACGAGCAGTACTTC

V: TRBV28
size: NA
J: TRBJ2-1
D: TRBD2
CDR3: CASSSYGLAGGSSYNEQFF
DNA: TGTGCCAGCAGTTCCTATGGACTAGCGGGAGGTAGCTCCTACAATGAGCAGTTCTTC

V: TRBV27
size: NA
J: TRBJ2-3
D: NA
CDR3: CASSSIGTPDTQYF
DNA: TGTGCCAGCAGTTCAATCGGGACTCCAGATACGCAGTATTTT

V: TRBV4-1
size: NA
J: TRBJ2-7
D: TRBD1
CDR3: CASSQVPDRGYEQYF
DNA: TGCGCCAGCAGCCAAGTCCCGGACAGGGGATACGAGCAGTACTTC

V: TRBV5-1
size: NA
J: TRBJ2-7
D: TRBD1
CDR3: CASSFATGGYEQYF
DNA: TGCGCCAGCAGCTTCGCGACAGGGGGTTACGAGCAGTACTTC

V: TRBV5-1
size: NA
J: TRBJ1-1
D: NA
CDR3: CASSLASRSGAFF
DNA: TGCGCCAGCAGCCTGGCGAGCCGGAGCGGGGCTTTCTTT

V: TRBV10-3
size: NA
J: TRBJ1-2
D: TRBD1
CDR3: CAISDRDSKIPYGYTF
DNA: TGTGCCATCAGTGATCGGGACAGTAAAATTCCCTATGGCTACACCTTC

V: TRBV19
size: NA
J: TRBJ2-2
D: TRBD2
CDR3: CASTPSGMSGELFF
DNA: TGTGCCAGTACCCCTAGCGGGATGTCCGGGGAGCTGTTTTTT